Below, 4 T cell receptor beta chains from the same sample are listed, as sequenced in a study of T cells in tumors after PD-1 blockade. The data were produced by immunoSEQ multiplex PCR, yet TCRdb's version contains in-frame clones alone and is incomplete. The repertoire consists of tens of thousands of clones, with less than 85% occurring once and the leading ten covering approximately 4.5%. Here the sequenced sample was PBMCs, taken after anti-PD-1 treatment. These receptors originate from a human donor with basal cell carcinoma.

The chain links TRBV18 to TRBJ2-7; the D gene is possibly TRBD1 (6 bases). Trimming removed 4 bases from V and 0 bases from J, with 10 bases in between. CDR3 length equals 14 residues. Germline CDR1 reads KGHSH; CDR2 reads LQKENI. CDR3 nucleotides: TGTGCCAGCTCACAGAACAGGGACTCCTACGAGCAGTACTTC. Translation gives CASSQNRDSYEQYF.

V gene TRBV30 combines with J gene TRBJ1-5; the D is unclear. Trimming left V 0 bases short and J 8 bases short, with 8 bases between. The CDR3 is 12 residues long. Germline V gene sequence: CDR1 GTSNPN, CDR2 SVGIG (reference sequence). CDR3 bases: TGTGCCTGGAGTGTGTCTGGAGAGCCCCAGCATTTT. Translating it yields CAWSVSGEPQHF.

The rearrangement uses TRBV15 and TRBJ2-7; TRBD1 matches 7 bases. CDR3 length equals 16 residues. CDR1 is LNHNV and CDR2 is YYDKDF in the germline V gene (reference sequence). The trim removed 9 bases at V and 0 bases at J, leaving 14 bases unmatched. This CDR3 reads CATRQGGTHSSYEQYF. CDR3 nucleotides: TGTGCCACGCGGCAAGGGGGCACTCACAGCTCCTACGAGCAGTACTTC.

This sequence joins TRBV7-2 and TRBJ2-7; 7 nucleotides align to TRBD2. The CDR3 extends over 15 amino acids. Germline CDR1 is SGHTA and CDR2 is FQGNSA. V lost 5 bases to trimming and J lost 3 bases; unmatched junction nucleotides: 10. DNA for the CDR3: TGTGCCAGCAGCCCCCTAAGCGGGGTACGCTACGAGCAGTACTTC. Encoded protein: CASSPLSGVRYEQYF. Using reference TRBV7-2 and TRBJ2-7 for the parts outside the CDR3, the full variable domain is GAGVSQSPSNKVTEKGKDVELRCDPISGHTALYWYRQSLGQGLEFLIYFQGNSAPDKSGLPSDRFSAERTGGSVSTLTIQRTQQEDSAVYLCASSPLSGVRYEQYFGPGTRLTVT.